This TCR beta chain comes out of a study of T cell responses to AZD1222 COVID-19 vaccine. Study in general: It was second doses at about 4 or about 12 weeks that were pooled. Findings and limits, study-wide: Repertoires in all cases were sampled only once the peak T cell response had passed.

The method was immunoSEQ multiplex PCR; TCRdb's version includes in-frame clones alone and lacks a portion of them. The sample has about 110,000 clones; 85% to 90% are singletons. V dropped 2 bases and J dropped 7 bases, with 15 bases sitting between them. Germline CDR1 is ENHRY and CDR2 is SYGVKD. This CDR3 has 14 residues. With regard to this clone: Its matching antigen is unknown.

This clonotype was obtained from an adult in good health. The chain has TRBV10-3 and TRBJ2-7; no reliable D call. The sample consisted of peripheral blood, taken on day 0 of AZD1222 vaccination. The CDR3 here is CAISEPPRKGEQYF. DNA for the CDR3: TGTGCCATCAGTGAGCCCCCTAGGAAGGGTGAGCAGTACTTC.